The clone carrying this T cell receptor beta chain has just one count. The data are from a study of blood T cell repertoires in COVID-19. Study-level background: The study drew acute and convalescent COVID-19 samples from the United States, Italy and Spain. T cells, B-cell-depleted T cells, or PBMCs provided the cDNA or gDNA that served as material.

Authors' methods: Researchers report that nucleated cell counts were estimated from reference gene primer amplification. Generated by immunoSEQ multiplex PCR, the TCRdb table keeps only in-frame clones and is missing some. V and J calls plus clone size are reproduced from that table; the DNA served to infer D and trimming. The sample carries about 100,000 clones, 88% recorded once. The CDR3 is 13 residues long. Germline trimming cut 3 bases from V and 15 bases from J; bases unmatched to any gene: 10. Germline values: CDR1 SGHRS, CDR2 YFSETQ. Sequenced sample: peripheral blood. The J gene is TRBJ1-4, the V gene TRBV5-1; 8 bases agree with TRBD1. The sequence was obtained from a woman in her fifties or sixties with acute or convalescent COVID-19. CDR3 in amino acids: CASSSGGQGAVFF. CDR3 coding DNA: TGCGCCAGCAGCTCCGGAGGTCAGGGGGCGGTGTTTTTT. Using reference TRBV5-1 and TRBJ1-4 for the parts outside the CDR3, the full variable domain is KAGVTQTPRYLIKTRGQQVTLSCSPISGHRSVSWYQQTPGQGLQFLFEYFSETQRNKGNFPGRFSGRQFSNSRSEMNVSTLELGDSALYLCASSSGGQGAVFFGSGTQLSVL.